The clone carrying this T cell receptor beta chain was seen only once. Antigen: not known. The CDR3 loop spans 11 amino acids. Germline V gives CDR1 LNHDA, CDR2 SQIVND (reference sequence). Donors had nominal health at sampling but likely had unrecorded immune exposures. These data are taken from a study of cytomegalovirus exposure and HLA in healthy donors. Across the study: A data release that came early held 80 million or so unique TCRs from HLA-typed donors. Study-level findings and limits: Most sequenced TCRs were rare (though some public TCRs occurred in many donors). Reports indicated that the classifier achieved high specificity and sensitivity in diagnosing cytomegalovirus status.

Use of 60 Vbeta and 13 Jbeta primers characterized the PCR. Clones were sequenced by immunoSEQ multiplex PCR, and TCRdb holds only the in-frame ones, with some missing. This table has around 110,000 clones, 81% appearing once. The chain couples TRBV19 to TRBJ2-5, with 7 bases lining up with TRBD1. Judging by the DNA end, TRBJ2-7 fits better; the J call may be wrong. This receptor was taken from a woman aged 25 to 39 in good health and CMV-seronegative. The sequencing input was PBMCs. The CDR3 sequence: CASSGGYEQYF. In nucleotides, the CDR3 is TGTGCCAGCTCAGGGGGCTACGAGCAGTACTTC.